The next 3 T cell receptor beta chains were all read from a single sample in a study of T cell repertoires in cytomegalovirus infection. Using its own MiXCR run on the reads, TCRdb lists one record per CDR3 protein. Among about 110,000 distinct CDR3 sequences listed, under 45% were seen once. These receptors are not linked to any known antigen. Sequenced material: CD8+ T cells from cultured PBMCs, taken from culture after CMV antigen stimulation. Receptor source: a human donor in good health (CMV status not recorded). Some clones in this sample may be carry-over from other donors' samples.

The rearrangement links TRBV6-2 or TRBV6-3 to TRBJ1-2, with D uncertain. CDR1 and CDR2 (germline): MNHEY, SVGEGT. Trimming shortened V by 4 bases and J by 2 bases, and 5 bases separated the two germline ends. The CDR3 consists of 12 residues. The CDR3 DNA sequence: TGTGCCAGCAGTTCCATGAACTATGGCTACACCTTC. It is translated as CASSSMNYGYTF.

The CDR3 loop is CASTAGTGIMNTEAFF. The CDR3 DNA reads TGTGCCAGCACGGCCGGGACAGGGATTATGAACACTGAAGCTTTCTTT. The rearrangement links TRBV7-3 to TRBJ1-1; 9 bases match TRBD1. The CDR3 runs to 16 residues. Germline CDR1 reads SGHTA; CDR2 reads FQGTGA. V gave up 7 bases and J gave up 0 bases; unmatched junction bases: 9.

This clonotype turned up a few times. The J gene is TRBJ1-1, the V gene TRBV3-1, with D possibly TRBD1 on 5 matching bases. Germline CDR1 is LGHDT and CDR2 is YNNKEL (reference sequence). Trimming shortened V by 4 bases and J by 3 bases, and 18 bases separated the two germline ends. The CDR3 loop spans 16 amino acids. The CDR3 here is CASSLFRGALDTEAFF. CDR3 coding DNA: TGTGCCAGCAGCCTTTTTCGCGGGGCGCTTGACACTGAAGCTTTCTTT.